What follows are 9 T cell receptor beta chains derived from one specimen sequenced in a study of shared clonotypes between healthy human individuals. Profiling relied on immunoSEQ multiplex PCR, and the TCRdb table lists in-frame clones only, not all of them. The table records over a million clones, about 75% of them present only once. The sequencing sample was made of memory CD4+ T cells sorted from blood. Subset defined: CD45RA-negative fraction. These receptors originate from a man between 18 and 35 years old in good health.

This clone was seen a handful of times. V is TRBV19 and J is TRBJ1-6; D perhaps matches TRBD1 (6 bases). The ends were cut back, 3 bases at V and 5 bases at J, with 11 bases in the middle. Germline CDR1 reads LNHDA; CDR2 reads SQIVND (reference sequence). The CDR3 covers 15 residues. This CDR3 reads CASSMGAKDNSPLHF. CDR3 bases: TGTGCCAGTAGTATGGGGGCGAAAGATAATTCACCCCTCCACTTT.

On this clone: This may stem from a read error, because a much larger clone lies one nucleotide away. V usage is TRBV21-1 and J usage is TRBJ2-7; the table's D call, TRBD1, was not checked against the DNA. TRBV21-1 is classified as a pseudogene. This CDR3 comprises 14 residues. CDR3 protein: CASSTGQGAYEQYF. The CDR3, as DNA: TGTGCCAGCAGCACGGGACAGGGGGCCTACGAGCAGTACTTC.

V is TRBV6-5 and J is TRBJ2-7, with D maybe TRBD1 (6 bases). This CDR3 is 13 amino acids long. Germline V CDR1 and CDR2: MNHEY, SVGAGI. The V gene lost 7 bases and the J gene lost 1 base, with 11 bases spanning the gap. The DNA of the CDR3 is TGTGCCAGCAAGAACAGGGCTTCCTACGAGCAGTACTTC. Translated: CASKNRASYEQYF.

The genes are TRBV5-1 and TRBJ2-3; TRBD1 agrees at 8 bases. The V segment lost 0 bases and the J segment 2 bases; nucleotides outside the gene matches: 5. CDR1 and CDR2 from the germline V gene are SGHRS and YFSETQ. The CDR3 runs 16 residues. This CDR3 reads CASSLVPGGDTDTQYF. The CDR3 DNA sequence: TGCGCCAGCAGCTTGGTGCCAGGGGGCGACACAGATACGCAGTATTTT.

In regard to this clone: With only one base between it and a far larger clone, this is likely a read error. The CDR3, as DNA: TGTGCCAGCAGCTTAGATGAGGGATGGACCTACGGGCAGTACTTC. Translating it yields CASSLDEGWTYGQYF. The gene calls are TRBV7-9 and TRBJ2-7; possibly TRBD2 for D (5 bases). The germline CDR1 and CDR2 sequences are SEHNR and FQNEAQ (reference sequence). The length of the CDR3 is 15 residues. The full variable domain, with the rest looked up from reference TRBV7-9 and TRBJ2-7, is DTGVSQNPRHKITKRGQNVTFRCDPISEHNRLYWYRQTLGQGPEFLTYFQNEAQLEKSRLLSDRFSAERPKGSFSTLEIQRTEQGDSAMYLCASSLDEGWTYGQYFGPGTRLTVT.

In the case of this clone: This may stem from a read error, because a much larger clone lies one nucleotide away. The gene calls are TRBV7-2 and TRBJ2-3; a weak D match, TRBD2 (5 bases). Germline V gene sequence: CDR1 SGHTA, CDR2 FQGNSA. This CDR3 has 13 amino acids. V lost 4 bases and J lost 0, with 5 bases in between. CDR3 nucleotide sequence: TGTGCCAGCAGCTGGACTAGCACAGATACGCAGTATTTT. Amino acid sequence: CASSWTSTDTQYF.

This rearrangement joins TRBV28 to TRBJ2-7, with D tentatively TRBD1 or TRBD2 (5 bases each). Germline V lookup: CDR1 MDHEN, CDR2 SYDVKM. V shed 4 bases and J shed 3 bases, with 16 bases lying between them. The CDR3 extends over 15 amino acids. CDR3 DNA sequence: TGTGCCAGCAGTTCGCAGGGACGGACGTACTACGAGCAGTACTTC. As protein: CASSSQGRTYYEQYF.

This clone was counted between two and nine times. The chain has TRBV2 and TRBJ1-3, with 7 bases lining up with TRBD1. The junction had 10 bases not matched to a gene; V was cut back by 6 bases and J by 2 bases. Germline loops: CDR1 SNHLY, CDR2 FYNNEI. The CDR3 is made up of 16 amino acids. The CDR3 loop reads CASSALTGIAGNTIYF. The CDR3, as DNA: TGTGCCAGCAGCGCCCTGACAGGGATCGCTGGAAACACCATATATTTT.

The chain's CDR3 is CASSLVSTGSGNTIYF. CDR3 coding DNA: TGTGCCAGCAGCTTAGTAAGCACAGGCTCTGGAAACACCATATATTTT. J is TRBJ1-3 and V is TRBV11-2, with a weak D call TRBD1 (5 bases). Germline CDR1 reads SGHAT; CDR2 reads FQNNGV. Trimming took off 1 base at V and 0 bases at J, with 10 bases between the two ends. CDR3 length: 16 residues. The full variable domain, completed using reference TRBV11-2 and TRBJ1-3, is EAGVAQSPRYKIIEKRQSVAFWCNPISGHATLYWYQQILGQGPKLLIQFQNNGVVDDSQLPKDRFSAERLKGVDSTLKIQPAKLEDSAVYLCASSLVSTGSGNTIYFGEGSWLTVV.